The clone carrying this TCR beta chain was detected ten times or more. This entry comes from a study of CDR3 diversity in severe acne. TCRdb passed the PCR reads through MiXCR, listing each CDR3 protein once. The top ten hold around 15% of the sample, which has around 91,000 distinct CDR3 sequences, 51% seen once. The CDR3 has 15 residues. Germline CDR1 MNHEY, CDR2 SVGAGI. Trimming removed 6 bases from V and 5 bases from J; junction bases left unmatched: 9. The V call is TRBV6-5, the J call TRBJ1-1, with 10 nucleotides matching TRBD1. This receptor was taken from a male donor in good health, without acne. Sequencing was performed on blood. CDR3 DNA sequence: TGTGCCAGCAGCAACAGGGACAGGGGAGATACTGAAGCTTTCTTT. Translation gives CASSNRDRGDTEAFF.